A single sample is the source of the 26 T cell receptor beta chains below, sequenced in a study of blood T cells in healthy people across ages. The use of a sample-barcoded 5' primer and a J-beta primer mix characterized a second PCR of roughly 6 to 11 cycles. Each CDR3 protein is one row after TCRdb ran MiXCR on the 5' RACE reads. The sample records about 1.8 million distinct CDR3 sequences, about 50% being singletons. Source material: blood. The receptor source for this set is a middle-aged woman in good health.

The chain combines TRBV28 with TRBJ2-3, with TRBD2 matching over 12 bases. Germline trimming cut 3 bases from V and 7 bases from J; bases unmatched to any gene: 8. This CDR3 comprises 16 residues. The germline CDR1 and CDR2 sequences are MDHEN and SYDVKM. This CDR3 is CASSFRLAGVGHTQYF. As DNA, the CDR3 is TGTGCCAGCAGTTTCAGACTAGCGGGAGTTGGGCATACGCAGTATTTT.

In this sample, this clonotype turned up a few times. This chain connects TRBV2 to TRBJ2-4; no clear D. Germline CDR1 is SNHLY and CDR2 is FYNNEI. V lost 4 bases to trimming and J lost 0 bases, with 10 bases between them. The CDR3 is 15 amino acids. The CDR3 region is CASSGVLVAKNIQYF. CDR3 nucleotides: TGTGCCAGCAGTGGGGTCCTTGTAGCCAAAAACATTCAGTACTTC.

The chain joins TRBV5-1 to TRBJ1-2, with D perhaps matching TRBD1 (6 bases). CDR1 is SGHRS, CDR2 YFSETQ, per germline. The CDR3 sequence is 16 residues long. Deletions cut 0 bases from V and 4 bases from J, with 16 bases between. CDR3 in DNA: TGCGCCAGCAGCTTGGCGGGCATTACAGGGATCTATGGCTACACCTTC. As protein: CASSLAGITGIYGYTF.

This clonotype occurred once. J is TRBJ1-5 and V is TRBV7-9; weak D call: TRBD1 (5 bases). CDR1 is SEHNR and CDR2 is FQNEAQ in the germline V gene (reference sequence). There are 16 residues in the CDR3. Trimming pared 1 base from V and 4 bases from J, leaving 14 bases between. In nucleotides, the CDR3 is TGTGCCAGCAGCTTAGAGGTTGTGGGGCAGAATCAGCCCCAGCATTTT. Its translation is CASSLEVVGQNQPQHF.

Remarks on this clonotype: Just one base apart from a much larger clone, this may be a read error. The rearrangement uses TRBV20-1 and TRBJ2-1, with TRBD2 as a possible D gene (6 bases). Germline assignment: CDR1 DFQATT and CDR2 SNEGSKA (reference sequence). V was pared by 1 base and J by 9 bases, with 16 bases between. The CDR3 is 14 residues long. Here the CDR3 DNA reads TGCAGTGCTAGAGCGGGAGTCGATCATGGTGAGCAGTTCTTC. Its protein product is CSARAGVDHGEQFF.

The gene calls are TRBV20-1 and TRBJ2-7, with 7 bases that match TRBD1. Germline CDR1 is DFQATT and CDR2 is SNEGSKA (reference sequence). This CDR3 has 13 residues. The J segment lost 1 base and the V segment lost 5 bases, leaving 5 bases of the junction unmatched. The CDR3 loop is CSAWTGNSYEQYF. The CDR3 DNA sequence: TGCAGTGCTTGGACAGGAAATTCCTACGAGCAGTACTTC.

The chain couples TRBV18 to TRBJ1-2, with D possibly TRBD1 on 5 matching bases. CDR1 is KGHSH, CDR2 LQKENI, per germline. CDR3 size: 11 residues. V was pared by 5 bases and J by 9 bases, with 10 bases between. The CDR3 nucleotides read TGTGCCAGCTCATCGTCAGGGAGCTACACCTTC. Its translation is CASSSSGSYTF. Supplemented by reference TRBV18 and TRBJ1-2, the full variable domain reads NAGVMQNPRHLVRRRGQEARLRCSPMKGHSHVYWYRQLPEEGLKFMVYLQKENIIDESGMPKERFSAEFPKEGPSILRIQQVVRGDSAAYFCASSSSGSYTFGSGTRLTVV.

This clonotype was detected a few times. The chain employs TRBV7-9 and TRBJ2-5; no reliable D call. CDR3 length: 17 residues. In germline, CDR1 is SEHNR, CDR2 FQNEAQ (reference sequence). V lost 1 base, J lost 3 bases, and 18 bases lay in between. CDR3 sequence reads: CASSLDKLSRIEETQYF. CDR3 coding DNA: TGTGCCAGCAGCTTAGATAAGTTATCGAGAATTGAAGAGACCCAGTACTTC.

This clonotype was detected a few times. The chain employs TRBV6-1 and TRBJ2-7, with D tentatively TRBD2 (6 bases). The germline V gene has CDR1 MNHNS and CDR2 SASEGT. The CDR3 consists of 15 residues. V lost 9 bases, J lost 3 bases, and 21 bases lay in between. CDR3 sequence reads: CASRPNGPGSYEQYF. Here the CDR3 DNA reads TGTGCCAGTAGACCCAACGGACCCGGGAGCTACGAGCAGTACTTC.

The chain combines TRBV28 with TRBJ2-3; D might be TRBD1 (5 bases). The CDR3 consists of 18 residues. V was trimmed by 4 bases and J by 0 bases, leaving 20 bases between them. The germline gives CDR1 MDHEN, CDR2 SYDVKM. The CDR3 here is CASSSARVVVGSTDTQYF. In DNA form, the CDR3 reads TGTGCCAGCAGTTCCGCCAGGGTGGTAGTGGGAAGCACAGATACGCAGTATTTT.

The gene calls are TRBV20-1 and TRBJ2-7; 7 bases are a match to TRBD2. The CDR3 extends over 16 amino acids. Germline loops: CDR1 DFQATT, CDR2 SNEGSKA (reference sequence). J lost 2 bases, V lost 2 bases, and 12 bases had no gene match. CDR3 loop: CSARPPGLTNTYEQYF. The CDR3 region has the DNA TGCAGTGCTAGACCCCCGGGACTAACTAACACCTACGAGCAGTACTTC.

This clonotype was detected only a few times. The rearrangement uses TRBV5-1 and TRBJ2-7; 7 bases line up with TRBD1. Looked up from germline, CDR1 is SGHRS and CDR2 is YFSETQ. Trimming took 0 bases from V and 4 from J; bases not matched to a gene: 4. This CDR3 is 14 amino acids long. The CDR3 loop reads CASSLVGQRYEQYF. As DNA, the CDR3 is TGCGCCAGCAGCTTGGTGGGACAGAGGTACGAGCAGTACTTC.

This clonotype was counted between two and nine times. The chain employs TRBV4-2 and TRBJ2-3; 9 bases agree with TRBD2. Germline lookup yields CDR1 LGHNA and CDR2 YNFKEQ. The CDR3 has 15 residues. V trimming: 1 base; J trimming: 7 bases; junction bases outside the gene matches: 6. In DNA form, the CDR3 reads TGTGCCAGCAGCCAAGTCGCTAGCGGGGAGAATACGCAGTATTTT. As protein: CASSQVASGENTQYF.

The chain has TRBV6-5 and TRBJ2-3; 11 bases fit TRBD2. The CDR3 sequence is 16 residues long. Germline trimming cut 6 bases from V and 5 bases from J; bases unmatched to any gene: 10. CDR1 is MNHEY, CDR2 SVGAGI, per germline. The CDR3 protein is CASRDQTSGVRDTQYF. The CDR3 bases are TGTGCCAGCAGGGACCAGACTAGCGGGGTTAGAGATACGCAGTATTTT.

This clonotype occurred once. The chain employs TRBV7-9 and TRBJ2-7; a weak D match, TRBD1 (7 bases). V was cut by 5 bases and J by 0 bases, with 11 bases left in between. The CDR3 totals 14 residues. Germline V CDR1 and CDR2: SEHNR, FQNEAQ (reference sequence). Here the CDR3 DNA reads TGTGCCAGCAGCGCCCAGGGGGGCTCCTACGAGCAGTACTTC. This gives the protein CASSAQGGSYEQYF.

The chain carries TRBV7-2 and TRBJ2-7, with 12 bases that match TRBD2. Germline V gene data show CDR1 as SGHTA and CDR2 as FQGNSA. The CDR3 has 15 amino acids. The V gene end was trimmed by 3 bases and the J gene end by 4 bases; junction bases not matched to a gene: 4. CDR3 region: CASSFGLAGWYEQYF. CDR3 DNA: TGTGCCAGCAGCTTCGGACTAGCGGGGTGGTACGAGCAGTACTTC.

The V gene is TRBV3-1, the J gene TRBJ2-5, with 10 bases aligning to TRBD1. This CDR3 contains 18 residues. CDR1 is LGHDT and CDR2 is YNNKEL in the germline V gene (reference sequence). V lost 2 bases, J lost 0 bases, and 9 bases stayed unmatched. CDR3 amino acids: CASSQRTTGTGDQETQYF. The CDR3 bases are TGTGCCAGCAGCCAACGCACAACCGGGACAGGGGACCAAGAGACCCAGTACTTC.

The V and J genes are TRBV20-1 and TRBJ2-4, with 7 bases identical to TRBD1. The J call is uncertain, as TRBJ2-7 better fits the DNA end. Germline CDR1 and CDR2: DFQATT and SNEGSKA (reference sequence). The CDR3 loop spans 16 amino acids. CDR3 DNA sequence: TGCAGTGCTAGAGAAATCGCGCAGGGGGTTTCCTACGAGCAGTACTTC. Residues: CSAREIAQGVSYEQYF.

For the CDR3, the DNA is TGCGCCAGCAGCGTGGGACAGGGGCAAAACGAGCAGTACTTC. Amino acid sequence: CASSVGQGQNEQYF. This chain uses TRBV5-1 with TRBJ2-5; 10 nucleotides line up with TRBD1. The DNA matches TRBJ2-7 better at its end, which makes the J call doubtful. The CDR3 is made up of 14 amino acids. Germline CDR1 is SGHRS and CDR2 is YFSETQ.

The V gene is TRBV5-6, the J gene TRBJ2-4, with D possibly TRBD1 on 6 matching bases. The J call may be incorrect, as the DNA end agrees better with TRBJ2-7. The CDR3 is 14 amino acids. Germline V lookup: CDR1 SGHDT, CDR2 YYEEEE. The chain's CDR3 is CASSWDTGTYEQYF. The CDR3 DNA is TGTGCCAGCAGCTGGGACACCGGTACCTACGAGCAGTACTTC.

A note on this clonotype: A junction boundary mismatches the germline segment, possibly from a read error. The V gene is TRBV11-3, the J gene TRBJ2-1; TRBD1 matches at 8 bases. From germline, CDR1 is SGHNT and CDR2 YENEEA. The CDR3 totals 15 residues. CDR3 in DNA: TGTGCCGGCAGCTTAGGGGCAGGGGGCACGGATGAGCAGTTCTTC. Residues: CAGSLGAGGTDEQFF. Filled out from reference TRBV11-3 and TRBJ2-1, the complete variable domain reads EAGVVQSPRYKIIEKKQPVAFWCNPISGHNTLYWYLQNLGQGPELLIRYENEEAVDDSQLPKDRFSAERLKGVDSTLKIQPAELGDSAVYLCAGSLGAGGTDEQFFGPGTRLTVL.

The V and J genes are TRBV20-1 and TRBJ2-1, with 10 bases identical to TRBD2. V shed 6 bases, J shed 2 bases, and the junction held 7 bases outside the gene matches. Germline V CDR1 and CDR2: DFQATT, SNEGSKA (reference sequence). This CDR3 is built from 15 residues. The CDR3 sequence: CSAKRGGPPYNEQFF. The CDR3 region has the DNA TGCAGTGCCAAGCGGGGGGGCCCGCCCTACAATGAGCAGTTCTTC.

This clonotype has a handful of counts. This chain joins TRBV29-1 and TRBJ2-1; D may be TRBD2 (6 bases). Trimming shortened V by 4 bases and J by 7 bases, and 26 bases separated the two germline ends. The germline V gene encodes CDR1 SQVTM and CDR2 ANQGSEA. This CDR3 is 17 amino acids long. The CDR3 nucleotides read TGCAGCGTTGTGGTGACTAGGGTTGCGACTAAGGGGAATGAGCAGTTCTTC. Amino acids: CSVVVTRVATKGNEQFF.

Concerning this clonotype: One junction end disagrees with the germline gene, perhaps due to a read error. This chain uses TRBV7-7 with TRBJ2-3; TRBD1 matches 7 bases. From germline, CDR1 is SSHAT and CDR2 FNYEAQ (reference sequence). This CDR3 comprises 16 residues. CDR3 coding DNA: TGTGCTAGCAGCAGTGGGACAGCTCCTAGCACAGATACGCAGTATTTT. Translation: CASSSGTAPSTDTQYF.

The V gene is TRBV6-2 or TRBV6-3, the J gene TRBJ2-7, with no clear D. Germline lookup yields CDR1 MNHEY and CDR2 SVGEGT. Trimming left V 6 bases short and J 9 bases short, with 18 bases between. The CDR3 is 13 amino acids. DNA of the CDR3: TGTGCCAGCAGGTTTCGGTCTCGCACCGTGCAGTACTTC. The encoded protein is CASRFRSRTVQYF.

The V and J genes are TRBV15 and TRBJ2-1; D might be TRBD2 (5 bases). The V and J ends lost 0 bases and 13 bases respectively, with 13 bases between them. Germline CDR1 LNHNV, CDR2 YYDKDF (reference sequence). The CDR3 covers 13 residues. CDR3 sequence: CATSRDMRETQFF. The CDR3 nucleotides read TGTGCCACCAGCAGAGATATGAGGGAGACCCAGTTCTTC.